The 19 T cell receptor beta chains reported below all come from one sample, sequenced in a study of OX40 agonist ivuxolimab in advanced cancers. Data came from immunoSEQ multiplex PCR; TCRdb stores just in-frame clones and leaves some out. This sample has around 25,000 clones; around 84% occur once, and the top ten carry roughly 17%. The specimen was CD4+ or CD8+ T cells sorted from blood, collected in a trial of the OX40 agonist ivuxolimab. The receptors here all came from an adult with an advanced solid tumor such as melanoma, head and neck, liver or kidney cancer.

This clone was seen a few times. The chain links TRBV2 to TRBJ2-3; TRBD1 agrees at 7 bases. This CDR3 has 13 residues. With 6 bases clipped from V and 6 bases from J, the junction kept 6 bases outside the gene matches. CDR1 SNHLY and CDR2 FYNNEI come from the germline V gene. The CDR3 is CASRGQLGDTQYF. The CDR3 DNA follows: TGTGCCAGCAGGGGACAGTTGGGGGATACGCAGTATTTT.

The chain recombines TRBV18 with TRBJ1-1; D unresolved. The germline V and J ends were trimmed by 4 bases and 3 bases, with 12 bases remaining between them. Germline CDR1 KGHSH, CDR2 LQKENI. This CDR3 comprises 14 residues. Here the CDR3 DNA reads TGTGCCAGCTCACTAACCGGACGGGACACTGAAGCTTTCTTT. This gives the protein CASSLTGRDTEAFF. Supplemented by reference TRBV18 and TRBJ1-1, the full variable domain reads NAGVMQNPRHLVRRRGQEARLRCSPMKGHSHVYWYRQLPEEGLKFMVYLQKENIIDESGMPKERFSAEFPKEGPSILRIQQVVRGDSAAYFCASSLTGRDTEAFFGQGTRLTVV.

The chain carries TRBV9 and TRBJ1-2; D unresolved. The germline V gene has CDR1 SGDLS and CDR2 YYNGEE. The CDR3 is made up of 15 amino acids. The ends were cut back, 4 bases at V and 4 bases at J, with 17 bases in the middle. CDR3 protein: CASSPIGRTAYGYTF. DNA of the CDR3: TGTGCCAGCAGCCCTATAGGGAGGACGGCCTATGGCTACACCTTC.

V and J are TRBV9 and TRBJ2-3; D uncertain. V lost 3 bases and J 0 bases, leaving 17 bases between the germline ends. The CDR3 consists of 17 residues. The germline V gene has CDR1 SGDLS and CDR2 YYNGEE. CDR3 DNA: TGTGCCAGCAGCGCGACGAGAAATACTCCTAGCACAGATACGCAGTATTTT. This sequence encodes CASSATRNTPSTDTQYF.

The rearrangement links TRBV7-9 to TRBJ2-3, with 8 bases identical to TRBD1. V trimming: 1 base; J trimming: 0 bases; junction bases outside the gene matches: 3. The CDR3 is 16 amino acids. Germline assignment: CDR1 SEHNR and CDR2 FQNEAQ (reference sequence). The CDR3: CASSLGDRSSTDTQYF. DNA for the CDR3: TGTGCCAGCAGCTTAGGGGACAGGAGTAGCACAGATACGCAGTATTTT. Based on the CDR3 plus reference TRBV7-9 and TRBJ2-3, the full variable domain is DTGVSQNPRHKITKRGQNVTFRCDPISEHNRLYWYRQTLGQGPEFLTYFQNEAQLEKSRLLSDRFSAERPKGSFSTLEIQRTEQGDSAMYLCASSLGDRSSTDTQYFGPGTRLTVL.

The chain couples TRBV6-6 to TRBJ2-1, with TRBD2 identical over 12 bases. V shed 6 bases and J 4 bases; nucleotides not matched to a gene: 7. Germline CDR1 reads MNHNY; CDR2 reads SVGAGI (reference sequence). There are 16 residues in the CDR3. CDR3 nucleotide sequence: TGTGCCAGCAGCCCTAGCGGGGGGGCCATGTACAATGAGCAGTTCTTC. This gives the protein CASSPSGGAMYNEQFF.

The chain carries TRBV18 and TRBJ2-1; D remains ambiguous. Germline V CDR1 and CDR2: KGHSH, LQKENI. The germline V and J ends were trimmed by 0 bases and 8 bases, with 5 bases remaining between them. CDR3 length: 12 amino acids. The CDR3 spells CASSPPRDEQFF. CDR3 coding DNA: TGTGCCAGCTCACCACCTAGGGATGAGCAGTTCTTC.

Only one count was recorded for this clone. V usage is TRBV19 and J usage is TRBJ1-5; D is unclear. The germline V gene encodes CDR1 LNHDA and CDR2 SQIVND (reference sequence). There are 13 residues in the CDR3. Trimming took off 3 bases at V and 6 bases at J, with 9 bases between the two ends. The CDR3 protein is CASSIDGVQPQHF. The CDR3 DNA reads TGTGCCAGTAGTATTGACGGGGTTCAGCCCCAGCATTTT.

This chain connects TRBV11-3 to TRBJ2-1; D gene ambiguous. CDR3 length: 12 residues. V was clipped by 5 bases and J by 8 bases, with 10 bases between them. Germline CDR1 is SGHNT and CDR2 is YENEEA. The CDR3 loop reads CASSPTPYEQFF. As DNA, the CDR3 is TGTGCCAGCAGCCCTACTCCGTATGAGCAGTTCTTC.

V and J are TRBV30 and TRBJ1-1; TRBD1 matches at 7 bases. The V gene's germline CDR1 is GTSNPN and CDR2 SVGIG (reference sequence). CDR3 size: 13 residues. The trim removed 8 bases at V and 2 bases at J, leaving 8 bases unmatched. CDR3 sequence reads: CARDSKTNTEAFF. The CDR3, as DNA: TGTGCCCGGGACAGTAAGACAAACACTGAAGCTTTCTTT.

J is TRBJ2-1 and V is TRBV7-9, with D perhaps matching TRBD1 (5 bases). There are 15 residues in the CDR3. V was pared by 1 base and J by 12 bases, with 19 bases between. Germline lookup yields CDR1 SEHNR and CDR2 FQNEAQ (reference sequence). The CDR3 region is CASSLGAGRDRGQFF. For the CDR3, the DNA is TGTGCCAGCAGCTTAGGGGCAGGGCGTGATAGGGGGCAGTTCTTC.

This clone was observed once. The J gene is TRBJ2-7, the V gene TRBV25-1; 7 bases fit TRBD1. Germline V gives CDR1 MGHDK, CDR2 SYGVNS. The V gene end was trimmed by 6 bases and the J gene end by 6 bases; junction bases not matched to a gene: 2. The CDR3 is 11 residues long. CDR3: CASRTGVEQYF. For the CDR3, the DNA is TGTGCCAGCAGAACAGGGGTCGAGCAGTACTTC.

The rearrangement uses TRBV19 and TRBJ2-5; 10 bases align to TRBD1. Germline CDR1 is LNHDA and CDR2 is SQIVND (reference sequence). V lost 1 base and J lost 2; bases outside the gene matches: 4. This CDR3 is built from 16 residues. The CDR3 here is CASSIGGTGVQETQYF. DNA for the CDR3: TGTGCCAGTAGTATAGGGGGGACAGGGGTACAAGAGACCCAGTACTTC. The full variable domain, with the rest looked up from reference TRBV19 and TRBJ2-5, is DGGITQSPKYLFRKEGQNVTLSCEQNLNHDAMYWYRQDPGQGLRLIYYSQIVNDFQKGDIAEGYSVSREKKESFPLTVTSAQKNPTAFYLCASSIGGTGVQETQYFGPGTRLLVL.

The genes are TRBV9 and TRBJ2-3; no reliable D call. The germline CDR1 and CDR2 sequences are SGDLS and YYNGEE. The ends were cut back, 4 bases at V and 3 bases at J, with 9 bases in the middle. The CDR3 loop spans 13 amino acids. CDR3 in DNA: TGTGCCAGCAGCCAAGACTGGACAGATACGCAGTATTTT. This encodes CASSQDWTDTQYF.

This clone is medium-sized. This chain uses TRBV29-1 with TRBJ2-3; D is possibly TRBD1 (6 bases). CDR1 and CDR2 (germline): SQVTM, ANQGSEA. The CDR3 spans 15 residues. Trimming took 3 bases from V and 4 from J, leaving 17 bases between them. The CDR3 DNA reads as TGCAGCGTTGATTACAGGGAACATGGCGCAGATACGCAGTATTTT. It translates to CSVDYREHGADTQYF.

This clone has only a few counts. V usage is TRBV2 and J usage is TRBJ1-4; D gene ambiguous. CDR1 SNHLY and CDR2 FYNNEI come from the germline V gene. CDR3 length equals 14 residues. The V end was cut by 4 bases, the J end by 7 bases, with 13 bases between. CDR3 in amino acids: CASSGPEGGEKLFF. Here the CDR3 DNA reads TGTGCCAGCAGTGGTCCGGAGGGAGGTGAAAAACTGTTTTTT.

The chain joins TRBV7-9 to TRBJ2-3; D gene uncertain. The germline V gene encodes CDR1 SEHNR and CDR2 FQNEAQ (reference sequence). V lost 5 bases to trimming and J lost 0 bases, with 21 bases between them. This CDR3 is 18 amino acids long. The CDR3 loop is CASSTYATLRASTDTQYF. CDR3 DNA: TGTGCCAGCAGCACCTACGCCACACTAAGGGCTAGCACAGATACGCAGTATTTT.

The chain combines TRBV7-2 with TRBJ2-7; D is unresolved. V was trimmed by 2 bases and J by 9 bases, leaving 8 bases between them. Germline-derived CDR1 and CDR2 are SGHTA and FQGNSA. This CDR3 comprises 11 residues. The CDR3 DNA reads as TGTGCCAGCAGCTTACAGGAGTTGCAGTACTTC. This sequence encodes CASSLQELQYF.

The chain carries TRBV7-6 and TRBJ2-2; 13 bases align to TRBD2. The CDR3 length is 16 residues. Germline-derived CDR1 and CDR2 are SGHVS and FNYEAQ. V trimming: 5 bases; J trimming: 6 bases; junction bases outside the gene matches: 6. The CDR3 DNA sequence: TGTGCCAGCAGCAGAGGGACTAGCGGGGCCTCCGGGGAGCTGTTTTTT. Protein product: CASSRGTSGASGELFF.